Below are 7 T cell receptor beta chains sequenced from a single sample in a study of T cell repertoires in cytomegalovirus infection. TCRdb re-called the reads with MiXCR, one entry per CDR3 protein. The sample has 500,000 to 600,000 distinct CDR3 sequences, approximately 15% seen once. Sequenced material: CD8+ T cells from PBMCs. Receptor source: a human donor in good health (CMV status not recorded). Some clones in this sample may be carry-over from other donors' samples.

This clonotype was counted many times. The J gene is TRBJ2-7, the V gene TRBV4-2; 8 bases are shared with TRBD2. V lost 3 bases to trimming and J lost 5 bases; unmatched junction nucleotides: 6. This CDR3 comprises 14 residues. Per germline, CDR1 LGHNA and CDR2 YNFKEQ. CDR3 DNA sequence: TGTGCCAGCAGCCAGTTAGCGGGAAGGGACGAGCAGTACTTC. It is translated as CASSQLAGRDEQYF.

This chain uses TRBV9 with TRBJ2-1; 7 bases match TRBD2. Germline V gene data show CDR1 as SGDLS and CDR2 as YYNGEE. Germline trimming cut 0 bases from V and 2 bases from J; bases unmatched to any gene: 2. The CDR3 has 15 residues. This CDR3 reads CASSVEGTTYNEQFF. CDR3 nucleotide sequence: TGTGCCAGCAGCGTAGAAGGGACTACCTACAATGAGCAGTTCTTC.

Points on this clonotype: With a much larger clone just one base away, this may be a read error. The chain is built from TRBV7-9 and TRBJ2-1, with 9 bases that match TRBD2. CDR1 and CDR2 (germline): SEHNR, FQNEAQ (reference sequence). CDR3 length equals 13 residues. The DNA of the CDR3 is TGTGCCAGGAATAGCGGGAGAGGCGATGAGCTGTTCTTC. It is translated as CARNSGRGDELFF.

This clonotype was recorded a few times. The chain joins TRBV7-9 to TRBJ2-7; the match to TRBD2 covers 7 bases. The junction had 12 bases not matched to a gene; V was cut back by 5 bases and J by 2 bases. The CDR3 is 16 amino acids. Germline values: CDR1 SEHNR, CDR2 FQNEAQ (reference sequence). The CDR3 sequence is CASSPPGSGNAYEQYF. DNA for the CDR3: TGTGCCAGCAGCCCCCCTGGGAGCGGGAATGCCTACGAGCAGTACTTC. The full variable domain, in which reference TRBV7-9 and TRBJ2-7 provide the parts outside the CDR3, is DTGVSQNPRHKITKRGQNVTFRCDPISEHNRLYWYRQTLGQGPEFLTYFQNEAQLEKSRLLSDRFSAERPKGSFSTLEIQRTEQGDSAMYLCASSPPGSGNAYEQYFGPGTRLTVT.

A remark on this clonotype: One end of the junction varies from germline; a read error may be responsible. This chain connects TRBV5-1 to TRBJ2-7, with D uncertain. CDR1 is SGHRS and CDR2 is YFSETQ in the germline V gene. There are 14 residues in the CDR3. In DNA, the CDR3 is TGCGCCAGCAGCTTAATATCGAACTCCTACGAGCAGGACTTC. Amino acid sequence: CASSLISNSYEQDF.

The chain uses TRBV20-1 and TRBJ2-7, with 7 bases fitting TRBD2. The CDR3 totals 12 residues. Germline V CDR1 and CDR2: DFQATT, SNEGSKA (reference sequence). The trim removed 7 bases at V and 2 bases at J, leaving 5 bases unmatched. The chain's CDR3 is CSGRLAAYEQYF. DNA for the CDR3: TGCAGTGGACGACTAGCCGCCTACGAGCAGTACTTC.

The chain has TRBV9 and TRBJ2-6; D perhaps matches TRBD2 (5 bases). Germline-derived CDR1 and CDR2 are SGDLS and YYNGEE. The V and J ends lost 0 bases and 2 bases respectively, with 18 bases between them. The CDR3 is 19 residues long. DNA of the CDR3: TGTGCCAGCAGCGTAGCTAAGGGAGAGTCTTTAGCTGGGGCCAACGTCCTGACTTTC. This encodes CASSVAKGESLAGANVLTF.